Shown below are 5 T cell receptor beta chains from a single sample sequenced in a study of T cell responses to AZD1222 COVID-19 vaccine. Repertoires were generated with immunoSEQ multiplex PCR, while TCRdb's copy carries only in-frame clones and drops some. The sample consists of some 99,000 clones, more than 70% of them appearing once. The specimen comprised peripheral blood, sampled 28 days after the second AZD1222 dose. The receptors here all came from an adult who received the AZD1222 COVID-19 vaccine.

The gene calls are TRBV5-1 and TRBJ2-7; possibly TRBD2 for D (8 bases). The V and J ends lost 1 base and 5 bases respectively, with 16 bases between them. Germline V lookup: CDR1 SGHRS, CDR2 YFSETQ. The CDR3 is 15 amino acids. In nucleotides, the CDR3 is TGCGCCAGCAGCTTGAGGGGGCCAGCGGGGGACGAGCAGTACTTC. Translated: CASSLRGPAGDEQYF.

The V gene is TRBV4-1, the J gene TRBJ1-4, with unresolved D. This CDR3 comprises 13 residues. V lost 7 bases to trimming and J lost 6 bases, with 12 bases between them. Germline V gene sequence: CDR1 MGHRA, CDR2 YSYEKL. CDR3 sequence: CASTPTEDEKLFF. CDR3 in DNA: TGCGCCAGCACCCCAACGGAGGATGAAAAACTGTTTTTT.

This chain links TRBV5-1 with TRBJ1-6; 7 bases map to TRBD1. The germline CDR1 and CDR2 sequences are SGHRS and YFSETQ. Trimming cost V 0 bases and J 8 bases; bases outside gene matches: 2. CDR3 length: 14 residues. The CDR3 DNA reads TGCGCCAGCAGCTTGGTCCAGGGGGATTCACCCCTCCACTTT. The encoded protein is CASSLVQGDSPLHF.

The CDR3 DNA reads TGTGCCAGCAGCTGGACAGGGCGGGAGCAGTACTTC. The encoded protein is CASSWTGREQYF. The V call is TRBV7-9, the J call TRBJ2-7, with TRBD1 identical over 8 bases. Trimming removed 4 bases from V and 7 bases from J; junction bases left unmatched: 3. The CDR3 loop spans 12 amino acids. The germline V gene encodes CDR1 SEHNR and CDR2 FQNEAQ (reference sequence). The whole variable domain, filled in from reference TRBV7-9 and TRBJ2-7, reads DTGVSQNPRHKITKRGQNVTFRCDPISEHNRLYWYRQTLGQGPEFLTYFQNEAQLEKSRLLSDRFSAERPKGSFSTLEIQRTEQGDSAMYLCASSWTGREQYFGPGTRLTVT.

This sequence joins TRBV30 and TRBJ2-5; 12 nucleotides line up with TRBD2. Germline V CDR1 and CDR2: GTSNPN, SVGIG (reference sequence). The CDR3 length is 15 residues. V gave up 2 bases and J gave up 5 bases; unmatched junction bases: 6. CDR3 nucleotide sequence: TGTGCCTGGAGTTACGGACTAGCGGGGACCGAGACCCAGTACTTC. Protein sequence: CAWSYGLAGTETQYF.